One sample yielded the 5 T cell receptor beta chains listed below, sequenced in a study of technical replicates of blood from a few donors. Generated by immunoSEQ multiplex PCR, the TCRdb table keeps only in-frame clones and is missing some. The data show 75,000 to 100,000 clones, with just under 95% seen just once and roughly 0.24% held by the top ten. Sequencing was done on a sample of T cells isolated from PBMCs. These TCRs come from a human donor in good health.

The chain couples TRBV13 to TRBJ2-7, with D perhaps matching TRBD2 (6 bases). CDR1 is PRHDT and CDR2 is FYEKMQ in the germline V gene (reference sequence). The V end was cut by 5 bases, the J end by 0 bases, with 14 bases between. The CDR3 has 15 residues. This chain's CDR3 is CASSAGTLNSYEQYF. The CDR3 region has the DNA TGTGCCAGCAGCGCCGGGACTCTGAACTCCTACGAGCAGTACTTC.

The CDR3 nucleotides read TGTGCCAGCAGCGTACAGGTAGATACGCAGTATTTT. Translating it yields CASSVQVDTQYF. This chain uses TRBV9 with TRBJ2-3; no clear D gene. V was pared by 1 base and J by 5 bases, with 5 bases between. The germline CDR1 and CDR2 sequences are SGDLS and YYNGEE. The CDR3 is made up of 12 amino acids.

This rearrangement joins TRBV27 to TRBJ1-5, with D possibly TRBD1 on 5 matching bases. The ends were cut back, 2 bases at V and 6 bases at J, with 14 bases in the middle. The CDR3 covers 15 residues. Germline CDR1 is MNHEY and CDR2 is SMNVEV (reference sequence). CDR3 residues: CASSLGRGLSQPQHF. The CDR3 coding sequence is TGTGCCAGCAGTTTAGGTAGGGGCTTAAGTCAGCCCCAGCATTTT.

In this sample, this clone turned up a few times. The rearrangement uses TRBV9 and TRBJ1-2; 10 bases agree with TRBD1. Germline V lookup: CDR1 SGDLS, CDR2 YYNGEE. The CDR3 is 17 residues long. The V gene end was trimmed by 4 bases and the J gene end by 3 bases; junction bases not matched to a gene: 12. CDR3 sequence reads: CASSIDGTGELDYGYTF. The CDR3 DNA reads as TGTGCCAGCAGCATAGACGGGACAGGGGAGTTGGACTATGGCTACACCTTC.

This chain connects TRBV28 to TRBJ2-3, with TRBD2 matching 12 bases. The CDR3 loop spans 15 amino acids. The ends lost 5 bases at V and 6 bases at J; junction bases unmatched: 6. CDR1 MDHEN and CDR2 SYDVKM come from the germline V gene. CDR3: CASSLAGGSKDTQYF. CDR3 bases: TGTGCCAGCAGTCTAGCGGGAGGGTCAAAGGATACGCAGTATTTT.